This T cell receptor (beta chain) was identified in a study of blood T cells in healthy people across ages. Aged about 6 to 90, donors were systemically healthy Caucasians from Russia. A note on this clonotype: Its antigen is unidentified.

General study results and limits: The fall in TCR beta diversity per million T cells was roughly linear with age. Strong correlation linked observed beta diversity and percent naive T cells.

V lost 6 bases to trimming and J lost 7 bases; unmatched junction nucleotides: 19. Germline values: CDR1 SGHTA, CDR2 FQGNSA. The CDR3 has 17 residues. PCR was performed a second time for about 6 to 11 cycles using a sample-barcoded 5' primer and a J-beta primer mix. Every molecule of cDNA carried a tag from a template-switch adaptor with 12 random nucleotides. TCRdb re-derived calls from the 5' RACE reads in MiXCR, one entry per CDR3 protein. The sample comprises about 1.5 million distinct CDR3 sequences, roughly 43% of which are singletons, and less than 5% rests with the top ten. The chain employs TRBV7-2 and TRBJ2-7; TRBD2 matches at 9 bases. The receptor was derived from a woman aged 18-29 years in good health. The sequencing input was blood. CDR3 sequence (DNA): TGTGCCAGCAGTCGGACTAGCGTACGTGCCCAAAACAATGAGCAGTACTTC. Translating it yields CASSRTSVRAQNNEQYF.